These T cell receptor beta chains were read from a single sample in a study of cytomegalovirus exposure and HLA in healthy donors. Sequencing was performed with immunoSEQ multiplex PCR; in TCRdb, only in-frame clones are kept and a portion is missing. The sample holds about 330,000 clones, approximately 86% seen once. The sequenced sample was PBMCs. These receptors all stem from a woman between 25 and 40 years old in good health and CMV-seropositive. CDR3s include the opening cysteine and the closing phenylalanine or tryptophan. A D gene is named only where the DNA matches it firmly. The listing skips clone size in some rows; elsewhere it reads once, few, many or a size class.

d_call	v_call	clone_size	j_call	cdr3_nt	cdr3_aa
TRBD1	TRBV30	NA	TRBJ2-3	TGTGCCTGCGACAGGGGTTCCACAGATACGCAGTATTTT	CACDRGSTDTQYF
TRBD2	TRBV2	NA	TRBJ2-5	TGTGCCAGCAGAAAACTAGCGGGGGGCTACCAAGAGACCCAGTACTTC	CASRKLAGGYQETQYF
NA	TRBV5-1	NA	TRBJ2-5	TGCGCCAGCCAAAACCGGGGACAAGGGTCCCAGGGGGAGACCCAGTACTTC	CASQNRGQGSQGETQYF
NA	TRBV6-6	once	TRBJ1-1	TGTGCCAGCAGCGTAGGAGACACTGAAGCTTTCTTT	CASSVGDTEAFF
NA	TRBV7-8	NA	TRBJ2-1	TGTGCCAGCAGCCCCCGCCAGCCATCTCCCCACAATGAGCAGTTCTTC	CASSPRQPSPHNEQFF
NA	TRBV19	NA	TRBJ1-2	TGTGCCAGTGCCCGGCTCCGTACCAACTATGGCTACACCTTC	CASARLRTNYGYTF
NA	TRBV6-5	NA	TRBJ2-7	TGTGCCAGCAGTTACTCCACGGACAGTTACGAGCAGTACTTC	CASSYSTDSYEQYF
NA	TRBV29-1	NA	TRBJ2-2	TGCAGCGGGGCCCCTACGTCCCCCGGGGAGCTGTTTTTT	CSGAPTSPGELFF
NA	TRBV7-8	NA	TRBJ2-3	TGTGCCAGCAGCTTTAGTTTAGCCACAAGAGGCACAGATACGCAGTATTTT	CASSFSLATRGTDTQYF
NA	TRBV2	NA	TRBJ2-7	TGTGCCAGCAGAGGCGGACCCTACGAGCAGTACTTC	CASRGGPYEQYF
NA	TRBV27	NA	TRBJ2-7	TGTGCCAGCAGTTTACTAGGCTCACAGGGTCCCTACGAGCAGTACTTC	CASSLLGSQGPYEQYF
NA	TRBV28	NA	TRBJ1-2	TGTGCCAGCAGTTTATTAATGGGCGACTATGGCTACACCTTC	CASSLLMGDYGYTF
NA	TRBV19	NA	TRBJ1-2	TGTGCCAGTAGTGTCCGGGACTGGAAGAGGAGCTACACCTTC	CASSVRDWKRSYTF
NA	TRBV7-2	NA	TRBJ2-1	TGTGCCAGCAGCTTCGATTGGAATGAGCAGTTCTTC	CASSFDWNEQFF
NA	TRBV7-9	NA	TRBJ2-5	TGTGCCAGCAGCTTACAGGGGGAGACCCAGTACTTC	CASSLQGETQYF
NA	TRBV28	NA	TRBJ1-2	TGTGCCAGCAGTTCCTCCGGGGGACTCTATGGCTACACCTTC	CASSSSGGLYGYTF
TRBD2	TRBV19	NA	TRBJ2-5	TGTGCCAGTAGTCCTGGGACTAGTTACCAAGAGACCCAGTACTTC	CASSPGTSYQETQYF
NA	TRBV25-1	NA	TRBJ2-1	TGTGCCAGCAGTGAATTACGCTACAATGAGCAGTTCTTC	CASSELRYNEQFF
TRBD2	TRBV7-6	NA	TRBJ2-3	TGTGCCAGCAGCCATCTGACTAGCGGGGGGGCGGTTTCAGCAGATACGCAGTATTTT	CASSHLTSGGAVSADTQYF
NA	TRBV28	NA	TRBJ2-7	TGTGCCACCTCCGGGACTGTCTACGAGCAGTACTTC	CATSGTVYEQYF
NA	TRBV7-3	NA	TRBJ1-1	TGTGCCAGCAGCGAATCAACGAACACTGAAGCTTTCTTT	CASSESTNTEAFF
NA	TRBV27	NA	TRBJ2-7	TGTGCCAGCAGAATGTCGCTAGGGAGTTACGAGCAGTACTTC	CASRMSLGSYEQYF
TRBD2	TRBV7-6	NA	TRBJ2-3	TGTGCCAGCACCGTGCTTGAGCGGGGGTATTGCACAGATACGCAGTATTTT	CASTVLERGYCTDTQYF
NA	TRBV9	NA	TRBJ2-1	TGTGCCAGCAGCGAAGGGGGGGAGAACTACAATGAGCAGTTCTTC	CASSEGGENYNEQFF